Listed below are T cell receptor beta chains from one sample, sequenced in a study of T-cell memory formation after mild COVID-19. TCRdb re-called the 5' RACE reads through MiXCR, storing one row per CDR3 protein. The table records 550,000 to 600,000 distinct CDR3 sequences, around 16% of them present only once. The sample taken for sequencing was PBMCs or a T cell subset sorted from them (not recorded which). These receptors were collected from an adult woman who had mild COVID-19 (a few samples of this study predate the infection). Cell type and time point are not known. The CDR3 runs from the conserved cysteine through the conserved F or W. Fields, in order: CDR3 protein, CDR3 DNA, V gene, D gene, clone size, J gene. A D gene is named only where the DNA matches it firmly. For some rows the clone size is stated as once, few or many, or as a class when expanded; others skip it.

cdr3_aa: CASSQGRNQETQYF
cdr3_nt: TGCGCCAGCAGCCAGGGCCGGAACCAAGAGACCCAGTACTTC
v_call: TRBV4-1
d_call: NA
clone_size: NA
j_call: TRBJ2-5

cdr3_aa: CASSLTGDRGHNEQFF
cdr3_nt: TGTGCCAGCAGCTTAACGGGGGACAGGGGGCACAATGAGCAGTTCTTC
v_call: TRBV7-3
d_call: TRBD1
clone_size: few
j_call: TRBJ2-1

cdr3_aa: CSVHAGLAGGVSSYNEQFF
cdr3_nt: TGCAGCGTCCACGCTGGACTAGCGGGTGGTGTGAGCTCCTACAATGAGCAGTTCTTC
v_call: TRBV29-1
d_call: TRBD2
clone_size: NA
j_call: TRBJ2-1

cdr3_aa: CASSLRGAPTGPFF
cdr3_nt: TGTGCCAGCAGTTTACGGGGGGCCCCAACAGGGCCTTTCTTT
v_call: TRBV27
d_call: NA
clone_size: NA
j_call: TRBJ1-1

cdr3_aa: CASSGGTANTGELIF
cdr3_nt: TGCGCCAGCAGCGGGGGGACAGCGAACACCGGGGAGCTGATTTTT
v_call: TRBV5-1
d_call: NA
clone_size: NA
j_call: TRBJ2-2

cdr3_aa: CSARGDRVNTEAFF
cdr3_nt: TGCAGTGCTAGAGGGGACAGGGTGAACACTGAAGCTTTCTTT
v_call: TRBV20-1
d_call: TRBD1
clone_size: NA
j_call: TRBJ1-1

cdr3_aa: CARSSVAGALNEQFF
cdr3_nt: TGTGCCCGTTCCTCTGTGGCGGGGGCACTCAATGAGCAGTTCTTC
v_call: TRBV30
d_call: NA
clone_size: NA
j_call: TRBJ2-1

cdr3_aa: CASSARMNTEAFF
cdr3_nt: TGTGCCAGCAGCGCTCGTATGAACACTGAAGCTTTCTTT
v_call: TRBV7-2
d_call: NA
clone_size: NA
j_call: TRBJ1-1

cdr3_aa: CASSQLGDTQYF
cdr3_nt: TGTGCCAGCAGCCAACTTGGAGATACGCAGTATTTT
v_call: TRBV3-1
d_call: NA
clone_size: many
j_call: TRBJ2-3

cdr3_aa: CSARDPGQGAETQYF
cdr3_nt: TGCAGTGCTAGAGACCCGGGACAGGGAGCAGAGACCCAGTACTTC
v_call: TRBV20-1
d_call: TRBD1
clone_size: NA
j_call: TRBJ2-5

cdr3_aa: CSARREGYEQYF
cdr3_nt: TGCAGTGCGCGGAGGGAGGGCTACGAGCAGTACTTC
v_call: TRBV20-1
d_call: TRBD2
clone_size: NA
j_call: TRBJ2-7

cdr3_aa: CSVEKGVNTEAFF
cdr3_nt: TGCAGCGTTGAGAAGGGTGTGAACACTGAAGCTTTCTTT
v_call: TRBV29-1
d_call: NA
clone_size: few
j_call: TRBJ1-1

cdr3_aa: CASSYIPTEQQFF
cdr3_nt: TGTGCCAGCAGTTACATTCCCACCGAGCAGCAGTTCTTC
v_call: TRBV6-2/TRBV6-3
d_call: NA
clone_size: NA
j_call: TRBJ2-1

cdr3_aa: CASSQEAGRTEAFF
cdr3_nt: TGTGCCAGCAGCCAAGAGGCCGGTCGGACTGAAGCTTTCTTT
v_call: TRBV4-2
d_call: NA
clone_size: few
j_call: TRBJ1-1

cdr3_aa: CASSLGTSGNTGELFF
cdr3_nt: TGCGCCAGCAGCCTGGGGACTAGCGGTAACACCGGGGAGCTGTTTTTT
v_call: TRBV4-3
d_call: TRBD2
clone_size: NA
j_call: TRBJ2-2

cdr3_aa: CASSYLSGGTKGNEQFF
cdr3_nt: TGTGCCAGCAGTTACTTGTCAGGGGGTACCAAGGGGAATGAGCAGTTCTTC
v_call: TRBV6-5
d_call: TRBD1
clone_size: NA
j_call: TRBJ2-1

cdr3_aa: CASGPQGVNTEAFF
cdr3_nt: TGTGCCAGCGGGCCACAGGGGGTGAACACTGAAGCTTTCTTT
v_call: TRBV5-6
d_call: TRBD1
clone_size: NA
j_call: TRBJ1-1

cdr3_aa: CASSFTSGGTEAFF
cdr3_nt: TGTGCCAGCAGTTTTACTTCGGGGGGCACTGAAGCTTTCTTT
v_call: TRBV12-3/TRBV12-4
d_call: NA
clone_size: NA
j_call: TRBJ1-1

cdr3_aa: CASSPRRGRRAFF
cdr3_nt: TGTGCCAGCAGTCCCAGGAGGGGGAGAAGGGCTTTCTTT
v_call: TRBV6-5
d_call: NA
clone_size: few
j_call: TRBJ1-1

cdr3_aa: CASSQILQAAGELFF
cdr3_nt: TGTGCCAGCAGTCAGATATTACAGGCCGCCGGGGAGCTGTTTTTT
v_call: TRBV2
d_call: NA
clone_size: NA
j_call: TRBJ2-2